This section outlines one TCR beta chain sequence together with its context. The data were obtained in a study of blood T cells in healthy people across ages. The CDR3 length is 16 residues. Using a J-beta primer mix together with a sample-barcoded 5' primer, a second PCR was run for roughly 7 to 11 cycles. One entry per CDR3 protein results from TCRdb running MiXCR on the 5' RACE reads. The sample yields hundreds of thousands of distinct CDR3 sequences, 35% to 50% seen once. This chain connects TRBV21-1 to TRBJ2-2; the DNA was not compared with TRBD1, the D call given in the table. TRBV21-1 is given as a pseudogene. Sequencing was carried out using blood. This receptor was obtained from a man aged 80 or over in good health. In nucleotides, the CDR3 is TGTGCCAGCACCGAAAGAGGGACAGAGAACACCGGGGAGCTGTTTTTT. It encodes CASTERGTENTGELFF.